The sequence of this TCR beta chain was determined in a study of cytomegalovirus exposure and HLA in healthy donors. Study-level findings and limits: Analyzed later, most CMV-associated TCR beta chains appeared HLA-restricted.

Trimming shortened V by 6 bases and J by 7 bases, and 22 bases separated the two germline ends. The CDR3 covers 15 residues. Germline CDR1 MDHEN, CDR2 SYDVKM. Primers for the PCR totalled 60 Vbeta and 13 Jbeta. Generated by immunoSEQ multiplex PCR, the TCRdb table keeps only in-frame clones and is missing some. The sample contains about 170,000 clones, 77% of which appear only once. With respect to this clone: Its antigen is undetermined.

The chain combines TRBV28 with TRBJ2-7, with a weak D call TRBD2 (7 bases). The receptor's source is a woman younger than 45 in good health and CMV-seropositive. The specimen sequenced was PBMCs. The CDR3 nucleotides are TGTGCCAGCAGCCTTGGGGGGCGGGAGAGACGGGAGCAGTACTTC. This gives the protein CASSLGGRERREQYF.